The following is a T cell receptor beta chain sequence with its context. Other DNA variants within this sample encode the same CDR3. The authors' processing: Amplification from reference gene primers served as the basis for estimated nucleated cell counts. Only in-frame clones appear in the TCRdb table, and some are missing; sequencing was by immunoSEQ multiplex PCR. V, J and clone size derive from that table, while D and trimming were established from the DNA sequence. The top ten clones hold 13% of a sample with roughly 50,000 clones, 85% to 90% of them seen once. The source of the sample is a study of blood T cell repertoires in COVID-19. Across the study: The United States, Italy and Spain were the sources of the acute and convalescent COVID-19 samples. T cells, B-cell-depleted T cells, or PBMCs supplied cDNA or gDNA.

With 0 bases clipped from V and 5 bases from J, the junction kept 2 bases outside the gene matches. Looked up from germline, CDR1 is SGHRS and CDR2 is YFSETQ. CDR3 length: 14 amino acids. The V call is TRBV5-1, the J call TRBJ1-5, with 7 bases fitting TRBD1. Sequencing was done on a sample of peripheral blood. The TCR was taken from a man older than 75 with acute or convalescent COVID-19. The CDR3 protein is CASSLGQGDQPQHF. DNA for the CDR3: TGCGCCAGCAGCTTGGGACAGGGTGATCAGCCCCAGCATTTT.